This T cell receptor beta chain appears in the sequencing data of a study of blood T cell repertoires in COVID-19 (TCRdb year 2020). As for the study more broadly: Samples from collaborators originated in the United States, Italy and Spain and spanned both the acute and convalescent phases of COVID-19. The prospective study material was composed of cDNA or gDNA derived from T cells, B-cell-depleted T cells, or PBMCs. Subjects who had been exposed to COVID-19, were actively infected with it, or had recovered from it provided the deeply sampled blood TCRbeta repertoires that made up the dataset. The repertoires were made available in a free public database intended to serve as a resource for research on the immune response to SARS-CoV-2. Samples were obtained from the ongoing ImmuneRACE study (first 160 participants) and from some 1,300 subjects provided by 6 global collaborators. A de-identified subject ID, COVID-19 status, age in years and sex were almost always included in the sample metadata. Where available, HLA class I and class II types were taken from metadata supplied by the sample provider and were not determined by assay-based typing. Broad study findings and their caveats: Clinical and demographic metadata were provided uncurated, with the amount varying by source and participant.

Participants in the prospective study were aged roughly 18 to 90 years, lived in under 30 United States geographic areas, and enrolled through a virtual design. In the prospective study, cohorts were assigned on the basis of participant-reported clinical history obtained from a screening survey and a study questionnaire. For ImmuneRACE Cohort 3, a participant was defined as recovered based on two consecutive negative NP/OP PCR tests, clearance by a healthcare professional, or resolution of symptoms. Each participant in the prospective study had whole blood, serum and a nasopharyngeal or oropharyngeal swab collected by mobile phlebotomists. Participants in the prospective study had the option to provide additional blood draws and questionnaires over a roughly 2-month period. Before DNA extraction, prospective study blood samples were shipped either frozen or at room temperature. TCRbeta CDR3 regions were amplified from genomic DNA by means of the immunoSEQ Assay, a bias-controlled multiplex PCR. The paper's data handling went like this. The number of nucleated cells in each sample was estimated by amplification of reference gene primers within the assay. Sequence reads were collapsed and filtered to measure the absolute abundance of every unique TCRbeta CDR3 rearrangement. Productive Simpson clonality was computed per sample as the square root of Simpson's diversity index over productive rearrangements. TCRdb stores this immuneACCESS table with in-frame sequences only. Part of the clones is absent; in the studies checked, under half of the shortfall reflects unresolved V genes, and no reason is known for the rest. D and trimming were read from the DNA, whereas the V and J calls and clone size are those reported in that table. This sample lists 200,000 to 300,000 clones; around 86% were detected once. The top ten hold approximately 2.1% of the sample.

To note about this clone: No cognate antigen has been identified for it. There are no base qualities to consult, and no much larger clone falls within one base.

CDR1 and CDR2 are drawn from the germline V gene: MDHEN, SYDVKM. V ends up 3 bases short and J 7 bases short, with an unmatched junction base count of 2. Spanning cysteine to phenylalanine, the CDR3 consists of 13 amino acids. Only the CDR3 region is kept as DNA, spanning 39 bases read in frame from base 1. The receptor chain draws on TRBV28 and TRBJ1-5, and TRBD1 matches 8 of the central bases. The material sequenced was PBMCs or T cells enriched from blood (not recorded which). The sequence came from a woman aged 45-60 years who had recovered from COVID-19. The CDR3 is CASSLTGDQPQHF. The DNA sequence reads TGTGCCAGCAGTTTGACAGGGGACCAGCCCCAGCATTTT.